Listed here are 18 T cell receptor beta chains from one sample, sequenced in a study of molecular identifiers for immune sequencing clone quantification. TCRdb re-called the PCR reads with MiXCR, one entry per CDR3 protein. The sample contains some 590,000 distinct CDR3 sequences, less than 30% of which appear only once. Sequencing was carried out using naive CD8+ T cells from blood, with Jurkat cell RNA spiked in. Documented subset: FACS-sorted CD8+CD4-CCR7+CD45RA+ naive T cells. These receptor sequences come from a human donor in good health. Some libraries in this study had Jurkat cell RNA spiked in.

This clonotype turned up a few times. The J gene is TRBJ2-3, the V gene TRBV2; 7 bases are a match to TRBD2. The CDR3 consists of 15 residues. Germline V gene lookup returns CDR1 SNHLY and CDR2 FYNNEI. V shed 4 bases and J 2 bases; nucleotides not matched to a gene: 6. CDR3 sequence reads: CASSATGGVTDTQYF. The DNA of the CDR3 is TGTGCCAGCAGTGCAACGGGAGGAGTCACAGATACGCAGTATTTT.

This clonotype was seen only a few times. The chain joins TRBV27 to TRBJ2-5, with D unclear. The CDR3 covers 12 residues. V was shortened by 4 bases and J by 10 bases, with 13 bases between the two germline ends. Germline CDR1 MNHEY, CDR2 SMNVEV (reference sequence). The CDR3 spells CASSSSGSDQYF. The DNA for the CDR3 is TGTGCCAGCAGTTCTTCCGGGTCGGACCAGTACTTC.

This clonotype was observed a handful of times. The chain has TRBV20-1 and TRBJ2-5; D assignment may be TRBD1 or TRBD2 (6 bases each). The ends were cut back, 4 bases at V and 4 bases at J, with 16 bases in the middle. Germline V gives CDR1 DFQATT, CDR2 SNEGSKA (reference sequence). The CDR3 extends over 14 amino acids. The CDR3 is CSAIFSGEVETQYF. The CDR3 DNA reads TGCAGTGCTATATTTTCAGGGGAGGTAGAGACCCAGTACTTC.

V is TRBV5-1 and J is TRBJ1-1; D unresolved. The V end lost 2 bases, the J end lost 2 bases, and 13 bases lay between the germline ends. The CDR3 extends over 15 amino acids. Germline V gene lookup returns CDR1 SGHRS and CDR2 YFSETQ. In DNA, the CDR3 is TGCGCCAGCAGCTTCGAGTCGGAGAAAAACACTGAAGCTTTCTTT. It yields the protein CASSFESEKNTEAFF.

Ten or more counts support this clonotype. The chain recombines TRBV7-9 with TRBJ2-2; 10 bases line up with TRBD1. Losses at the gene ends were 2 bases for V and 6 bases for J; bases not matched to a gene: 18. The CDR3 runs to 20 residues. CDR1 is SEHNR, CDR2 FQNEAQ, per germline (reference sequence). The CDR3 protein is CASSLSFIGTGALKAGELFF. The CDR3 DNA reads TGTGCCAGCAGCTTAAGTTTTATTGGGACAGGGGCCTTGAAGGCCGGGGAGCTGTTTTTT.

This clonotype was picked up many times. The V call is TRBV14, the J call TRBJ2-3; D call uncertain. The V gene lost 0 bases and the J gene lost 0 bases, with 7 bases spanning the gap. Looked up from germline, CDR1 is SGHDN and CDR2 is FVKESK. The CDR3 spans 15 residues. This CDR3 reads CASSQEDGSTDTQYF. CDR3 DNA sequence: TGTGCCAGCAGCCAAGAGGACGGAAGCACAGATACGCAGTATTTT. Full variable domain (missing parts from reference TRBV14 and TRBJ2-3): EAGVTQFPSHSVIEKGQTVTLRCDPISGHDNLYWYRRVMGKEIKFLLHFVKESKQDESGMPNNRFLAERTGGTYSTLKVQPAELEDSGVYFCASSQEDGSTDTQYFGPGTRLTVL.

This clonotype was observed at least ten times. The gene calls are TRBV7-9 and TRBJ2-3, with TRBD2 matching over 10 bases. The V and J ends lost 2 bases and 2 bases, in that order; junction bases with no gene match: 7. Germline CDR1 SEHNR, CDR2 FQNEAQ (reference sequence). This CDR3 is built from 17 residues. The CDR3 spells CASSLFTSGAYTDTQYF. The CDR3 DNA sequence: TGTGCCAGCAGCTTATTCACTAGCGGGGCATACACAGATACGCAGTATTTT.

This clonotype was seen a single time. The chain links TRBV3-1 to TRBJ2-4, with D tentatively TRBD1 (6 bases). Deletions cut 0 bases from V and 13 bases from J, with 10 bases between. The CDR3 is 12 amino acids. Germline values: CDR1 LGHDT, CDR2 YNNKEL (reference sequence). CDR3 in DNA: TGTGCCAGCAGCCAAGATGGGGGCGGGCAGTACTTC. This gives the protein CASSQDGGGQYF.

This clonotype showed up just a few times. The CDR3 sequence: CASSSALDRESETQYF. CDR3 DNA: TGTGCCAGCAGCTCGGCCCTAGACAGGGAGTCGGAGACCCAGTACTTC. The chain combines TRBV5-6 with TRBJ2-5, with TRBD1 identical over 7 bases. V lost 3 bases, J lost 5 bases, and 13 bases stayed unmatched. Germline CDR1 and CDR2: SGHDT and YYEEEE. The CDR3 extends over 16 amino acids.

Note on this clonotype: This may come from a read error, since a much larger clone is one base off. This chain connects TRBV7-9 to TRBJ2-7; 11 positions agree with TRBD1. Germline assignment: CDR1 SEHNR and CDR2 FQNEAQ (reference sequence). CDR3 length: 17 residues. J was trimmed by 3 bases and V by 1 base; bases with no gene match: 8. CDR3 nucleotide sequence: TGTGCCAGCAGCTTAGTAGGTTCCGGGACAGGGGGCTACGAGCAGTACTTC. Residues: CASSLVGSGTGGYEQYF.

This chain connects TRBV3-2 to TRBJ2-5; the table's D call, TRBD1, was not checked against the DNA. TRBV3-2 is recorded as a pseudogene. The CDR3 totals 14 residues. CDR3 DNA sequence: TGTGCCAGCAGCCCGACAGGGAAACAAGAGACCCAGTACTTC. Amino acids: CASSPTGKQETQYF.

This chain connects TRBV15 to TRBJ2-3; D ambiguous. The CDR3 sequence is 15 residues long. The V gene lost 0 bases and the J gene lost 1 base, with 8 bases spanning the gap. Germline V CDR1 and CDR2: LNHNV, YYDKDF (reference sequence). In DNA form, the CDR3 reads TGTGCCACCAGCAGAGATTGGGGTGGCACAGATACGCAGTATTTT. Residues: CATSRDWGGTDTQYF. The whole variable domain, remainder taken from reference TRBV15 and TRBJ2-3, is DAMVIQNPRYQVTQFGKPVTLSCSQTLNHNVMYWYQQKSSQAPKLLFHYYDKDFNNEADTPDNFQSRRPNTSFCFLDIRSPGLGDTAMYLCATSRDWGGTDTQYFGPGTRLTVL.

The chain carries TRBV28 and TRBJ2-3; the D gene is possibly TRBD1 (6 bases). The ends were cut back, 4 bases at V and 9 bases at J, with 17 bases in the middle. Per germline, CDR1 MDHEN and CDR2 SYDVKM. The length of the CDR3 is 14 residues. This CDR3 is CASSSEQGVGTQYF. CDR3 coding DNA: TGTGCCAGCAGTTCAGAACAGGGTGTAGGGACGCAGTATTTT.

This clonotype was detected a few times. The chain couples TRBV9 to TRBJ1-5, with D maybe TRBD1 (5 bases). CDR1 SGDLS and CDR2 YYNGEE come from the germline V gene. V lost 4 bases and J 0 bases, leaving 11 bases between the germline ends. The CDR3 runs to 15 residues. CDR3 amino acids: CASSPGRNSNQPQHF. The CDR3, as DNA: TGTGCCAGCAGCCCGGGACGGAATAGCAATCAGCCCCAGCATTTT.

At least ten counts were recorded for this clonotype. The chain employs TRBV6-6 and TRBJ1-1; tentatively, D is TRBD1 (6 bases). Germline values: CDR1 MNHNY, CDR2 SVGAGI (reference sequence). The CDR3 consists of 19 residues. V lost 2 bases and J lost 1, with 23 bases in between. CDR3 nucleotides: TGTGCCAGCAGTTACGACACCTTCAGGGGCATGGTCGAGAACACTGAAGCTTTCTTT. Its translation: CASSYDTFRGMVENTEAFF.

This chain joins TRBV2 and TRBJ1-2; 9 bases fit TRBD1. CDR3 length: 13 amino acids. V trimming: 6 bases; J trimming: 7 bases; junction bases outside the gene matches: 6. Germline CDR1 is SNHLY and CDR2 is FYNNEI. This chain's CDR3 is CASRRGTGFGYTF. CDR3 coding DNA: TGTGCCAGCAGGAGGGGGACAGGGTTTGGCTACACCTTC.

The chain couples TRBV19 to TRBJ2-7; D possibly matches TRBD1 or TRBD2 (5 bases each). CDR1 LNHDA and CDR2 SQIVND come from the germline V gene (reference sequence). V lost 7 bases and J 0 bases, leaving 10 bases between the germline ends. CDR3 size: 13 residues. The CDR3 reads CASTPGTSYEQYF. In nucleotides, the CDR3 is TGTGCCAGTACCCCCGGGACCTCCTACGAGCAGTACTTC.

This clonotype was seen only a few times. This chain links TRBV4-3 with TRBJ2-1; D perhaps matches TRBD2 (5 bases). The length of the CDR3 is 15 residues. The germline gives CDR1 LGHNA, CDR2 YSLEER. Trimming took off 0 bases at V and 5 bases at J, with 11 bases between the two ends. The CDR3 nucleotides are TGCGCCAGCAGCCAAGACCTTTTGCGGGACAATGAGCAGTTCTTC. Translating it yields CASSQDLLRDNEQFF.